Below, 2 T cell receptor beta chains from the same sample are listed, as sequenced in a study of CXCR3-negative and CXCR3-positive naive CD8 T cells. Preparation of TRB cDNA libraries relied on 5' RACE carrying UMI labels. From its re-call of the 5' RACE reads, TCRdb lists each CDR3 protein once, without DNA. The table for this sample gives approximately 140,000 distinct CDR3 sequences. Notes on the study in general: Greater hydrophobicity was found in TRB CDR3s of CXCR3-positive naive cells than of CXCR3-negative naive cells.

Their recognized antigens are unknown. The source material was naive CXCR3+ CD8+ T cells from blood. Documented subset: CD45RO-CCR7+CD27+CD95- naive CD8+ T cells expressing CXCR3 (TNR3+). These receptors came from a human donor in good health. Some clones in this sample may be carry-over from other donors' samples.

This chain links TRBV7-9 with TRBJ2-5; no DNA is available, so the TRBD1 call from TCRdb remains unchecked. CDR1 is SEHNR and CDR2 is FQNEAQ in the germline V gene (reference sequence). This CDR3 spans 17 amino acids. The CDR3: CASSPRLDRGYEETQYF.

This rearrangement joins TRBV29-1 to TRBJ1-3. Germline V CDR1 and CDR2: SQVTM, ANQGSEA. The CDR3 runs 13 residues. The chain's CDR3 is CSVIQASGNTIYF.